This T cell receptor beta chain was observed in a study of shared clonotypes between healthy human individuals. Whole-study results and caveats: What naive subsets generally showed was a larger estimated richness than memory subsets showed.

Measured with immunoSEQ multiplex PCR; TCRdb has only the in-frame clones, and not every one. The data show some 2,400,000 clones, approximately 95% seen once. Splitting of CD4+ cells produced CD45RA+ naive and CD45RA-negative memory subsets. As regards this clone: As yet, its antigen is unknown.

The trim removed 4 bases at V and 8 bases at J, leaving 8 bases unmatched. The CDR3 length is 15 residues. CDR1 and CDR2 from the germline V gene are SGHTA and FQGNSA. What was sequenced was naive CD4+ T cells sorted from blood. Subset in this sample: CD45RA+ positively selected. J is TRBJ2-1 and V is TRBV7-2; TRBD2 matches at 10 bases. This clonotype originated in a man aged 18 to 30 in good health. CDR3 coding DNA: TGTGCCAGCAGCTCTAGCGGGAGAATCATCGATGAGCAGTTCTTC. Protein: CASSSSGRIIDEQFF.